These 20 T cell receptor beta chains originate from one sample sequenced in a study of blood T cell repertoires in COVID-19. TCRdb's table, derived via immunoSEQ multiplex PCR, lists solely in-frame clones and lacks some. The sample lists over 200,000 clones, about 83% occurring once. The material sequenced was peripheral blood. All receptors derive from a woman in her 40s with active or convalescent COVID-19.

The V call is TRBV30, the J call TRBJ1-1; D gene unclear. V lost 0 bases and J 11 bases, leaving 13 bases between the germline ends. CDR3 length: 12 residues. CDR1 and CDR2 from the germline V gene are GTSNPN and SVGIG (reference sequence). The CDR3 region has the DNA TGTGCCTGGAGTGTAACTGAAGTGTACGCTTTCTTT. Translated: CAWSVTEVYAFF. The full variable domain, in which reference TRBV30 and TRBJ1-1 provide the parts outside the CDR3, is SQTIHQWPATLVQPVGSPLSLECTVEGTSNPNLYWYRQAAGRGLQLLFYSVGIGQISSEVPQNLSASRPQDRQFILSSKKLLLSDSGFYLCAWSVTEVYAFFGQGTRLTVV.

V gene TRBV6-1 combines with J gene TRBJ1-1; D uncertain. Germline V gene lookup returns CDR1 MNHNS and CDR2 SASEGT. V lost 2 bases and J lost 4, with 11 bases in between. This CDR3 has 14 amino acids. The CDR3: CASSERPGGTEAFF. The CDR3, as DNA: TGTGCCAGCAGTGAAAGGCCGGGTGGCACTGAAGCTTTCTTT.

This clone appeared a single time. CDR3 in amino acids: CASRGQAENYGYTF. The CDR3, as DNA: TGTGCCAGCAGGGGACAGGCGGAGAACTATGGCTACACCTTC. The gene calls are TRBV6-5 and TRBJ1-2; 8 bases align to TRBD1. J gave up 2 bases and V 6 bases, and 5 bases lay outside the gene matches. Looked up from germline, CDR1 is MNHEY and CDR2 is SVGAGI. CDR3 size: 14 residues.

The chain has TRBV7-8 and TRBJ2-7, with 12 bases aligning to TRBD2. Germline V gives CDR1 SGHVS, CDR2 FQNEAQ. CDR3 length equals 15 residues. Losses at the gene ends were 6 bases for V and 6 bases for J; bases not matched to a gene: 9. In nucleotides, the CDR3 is TGTGCCAGCAGATCGACTAGCGGGAGAATTGGCGAGCAGTACTTC. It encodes CASRSTSGRIGEQYF.

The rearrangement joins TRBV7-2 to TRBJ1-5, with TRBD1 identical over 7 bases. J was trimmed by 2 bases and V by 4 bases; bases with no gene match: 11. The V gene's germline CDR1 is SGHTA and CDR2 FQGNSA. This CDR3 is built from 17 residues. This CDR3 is CASSSPPGTDGNQPQHF. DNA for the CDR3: TGTGCCAGCAGCTCCCCCCCCGGGACAGATGGCAATCAGCCCCAGCATTTT.

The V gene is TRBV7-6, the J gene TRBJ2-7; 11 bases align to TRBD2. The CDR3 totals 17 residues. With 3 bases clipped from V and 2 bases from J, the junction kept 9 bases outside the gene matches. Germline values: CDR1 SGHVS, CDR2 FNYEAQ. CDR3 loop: CASSFAGTSGNTYEQYF. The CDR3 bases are TGTGCCAGCAGCTTTGCCGGGACTAGCGGAAACACCTACGAGCAGTACTTC.

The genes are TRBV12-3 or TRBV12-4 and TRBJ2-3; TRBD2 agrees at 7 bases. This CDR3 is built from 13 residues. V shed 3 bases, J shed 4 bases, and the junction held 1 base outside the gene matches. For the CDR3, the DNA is TGTGCCAGCAGTTTTCGGGGGGCAGATACGCAGTATTTT. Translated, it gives CASSFRGADTQYF.

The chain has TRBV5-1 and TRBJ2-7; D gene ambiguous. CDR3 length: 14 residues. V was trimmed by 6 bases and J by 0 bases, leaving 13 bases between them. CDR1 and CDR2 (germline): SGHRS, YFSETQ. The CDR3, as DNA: TGCGCCAGCACCCCTGGTAGTTCCTCCTACGAGCAGTACTTC. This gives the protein CASTPGSSSYEQYF.

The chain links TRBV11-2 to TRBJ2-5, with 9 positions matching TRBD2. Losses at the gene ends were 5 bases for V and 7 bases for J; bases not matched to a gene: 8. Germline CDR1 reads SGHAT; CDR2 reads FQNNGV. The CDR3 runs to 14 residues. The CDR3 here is CASSQLRGGGTQYF. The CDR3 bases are TGTGCCAGCAGCCAACTGCGGGGGGGCGGGACCCAGTACTTC.

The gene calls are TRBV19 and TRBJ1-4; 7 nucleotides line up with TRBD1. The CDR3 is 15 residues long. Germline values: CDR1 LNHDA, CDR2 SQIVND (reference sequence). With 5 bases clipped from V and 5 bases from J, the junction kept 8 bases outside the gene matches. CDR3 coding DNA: TGTGCCAGTAGTGTCGACAGGGTGGAGAATGAAAAACTGTTTTTT. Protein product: CASSVDRVENEKLFF.

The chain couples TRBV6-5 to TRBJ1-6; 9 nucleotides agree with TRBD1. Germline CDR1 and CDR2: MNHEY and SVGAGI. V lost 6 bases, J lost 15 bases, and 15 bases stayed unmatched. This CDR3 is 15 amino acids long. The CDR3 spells CASSLADRGGNHLHF. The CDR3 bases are TGTGCCAGCAGCCTAGCGGACAGGGGAGGTAATCACCTCCACTTT.

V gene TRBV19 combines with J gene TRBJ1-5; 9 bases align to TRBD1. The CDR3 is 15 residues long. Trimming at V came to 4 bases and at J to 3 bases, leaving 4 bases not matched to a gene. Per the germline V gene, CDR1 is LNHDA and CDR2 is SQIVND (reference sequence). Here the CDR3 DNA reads TGTGCCAGTAGTAGAGGGACAGGGAACAATCAGCCCCAGCATTTT. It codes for CASSRGTGNNQPQHF.

DNA of the CDR3: TGTGCCACCAGCAGCAGGGTTTTTCAGCCCCAGCATTTT. Amino acid sequence: CATSSRVFQPQHF. V and J are TRBV15 and TRBJ1-5; D is possibly TRBD1 (5 bases). Germline V gives CDR1 LNHNV, CDR2 YYDKDF (reference sequence). Deletions cut 3 bases from V and 6 bases from J, with 9 bases between. The CDR3 sequence is 13 residues long.

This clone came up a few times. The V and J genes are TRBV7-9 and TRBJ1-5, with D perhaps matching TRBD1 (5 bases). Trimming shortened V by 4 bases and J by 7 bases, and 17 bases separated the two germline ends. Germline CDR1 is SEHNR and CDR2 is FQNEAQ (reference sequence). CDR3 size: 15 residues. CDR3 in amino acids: CASSSKAGPSQPQHF. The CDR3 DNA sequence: TGTGCCAGCAGCTCCAAAGCAGGGCCCTCGCAGCCCCAGCATTTT. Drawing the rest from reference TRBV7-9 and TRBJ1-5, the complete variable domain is DTGVSQNPRHKITKRGQNVTFRCDPISEHNRLYWYRQTLGQGPEFLTYFQNEAQLEKSRLLSDRFSAERPKGSFSTLEIQRTEQGDSAMYLCASSSKAGPSQPQHFGDGTRLSIL.

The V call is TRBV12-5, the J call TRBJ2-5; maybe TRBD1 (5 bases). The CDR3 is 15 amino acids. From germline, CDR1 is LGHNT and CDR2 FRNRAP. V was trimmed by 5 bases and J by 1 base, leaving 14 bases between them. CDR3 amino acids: CASGPGRQLQETQYF. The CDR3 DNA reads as TGTGCTAGTGGTCCCGGTCGACAGCTCCAAGAGACCCAGTACTTC.

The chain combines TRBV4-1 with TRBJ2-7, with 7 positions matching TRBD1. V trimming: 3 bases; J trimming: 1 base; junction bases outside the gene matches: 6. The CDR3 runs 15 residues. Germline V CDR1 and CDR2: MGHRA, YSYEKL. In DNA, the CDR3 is TGCGCCAGCAGCCAGCAGACAGGGATATCCTACGAGCAGTACTTC. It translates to CASSQQTGISYEQYF.

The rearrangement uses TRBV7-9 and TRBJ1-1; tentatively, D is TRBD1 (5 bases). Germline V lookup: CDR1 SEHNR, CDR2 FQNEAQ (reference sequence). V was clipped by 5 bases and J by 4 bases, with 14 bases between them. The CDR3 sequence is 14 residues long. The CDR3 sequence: CASSPQGGTTEAFF. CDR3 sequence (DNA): TGTGCCAGCAGCCCCCAAGGCGGGACCACTGAAGCTTTCTTT.

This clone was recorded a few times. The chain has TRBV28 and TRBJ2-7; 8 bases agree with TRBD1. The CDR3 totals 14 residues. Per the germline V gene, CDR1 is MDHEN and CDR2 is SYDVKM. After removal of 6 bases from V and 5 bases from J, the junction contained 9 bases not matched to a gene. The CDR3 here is CASSPTGALDEQYF. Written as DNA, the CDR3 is TGTGCCAGCAGCCCGACAGGGGCCCTTGACGAGCAGTACTTC.

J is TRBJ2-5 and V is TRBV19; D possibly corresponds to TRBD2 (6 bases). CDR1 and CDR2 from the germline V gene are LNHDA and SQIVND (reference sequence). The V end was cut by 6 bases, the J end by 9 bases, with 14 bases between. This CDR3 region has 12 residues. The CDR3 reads CASSSGLRAQYF. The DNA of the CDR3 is TGTGCCAGTAGCTCGGGACTGCGGGCCCAGTACTTC.

DNA for the CDR3: TGTGCCAGCAGTTCTACTAGCGGGAGGGCGGGGGAGCAGTACTTC. It specifies CASSSTSGRAGEQYF. V is TRBV6-6 and J is TRBJ2-7, with TRBD2 matching 13 bases. With V trimmed by 4 bases and J by 7 bases, 7 bases remained unmatched. CDR1 is MNHNY and CDR2 is SVGAGI in the germline V gene (reference sequence). This CDR3 is 15 amino acids long.